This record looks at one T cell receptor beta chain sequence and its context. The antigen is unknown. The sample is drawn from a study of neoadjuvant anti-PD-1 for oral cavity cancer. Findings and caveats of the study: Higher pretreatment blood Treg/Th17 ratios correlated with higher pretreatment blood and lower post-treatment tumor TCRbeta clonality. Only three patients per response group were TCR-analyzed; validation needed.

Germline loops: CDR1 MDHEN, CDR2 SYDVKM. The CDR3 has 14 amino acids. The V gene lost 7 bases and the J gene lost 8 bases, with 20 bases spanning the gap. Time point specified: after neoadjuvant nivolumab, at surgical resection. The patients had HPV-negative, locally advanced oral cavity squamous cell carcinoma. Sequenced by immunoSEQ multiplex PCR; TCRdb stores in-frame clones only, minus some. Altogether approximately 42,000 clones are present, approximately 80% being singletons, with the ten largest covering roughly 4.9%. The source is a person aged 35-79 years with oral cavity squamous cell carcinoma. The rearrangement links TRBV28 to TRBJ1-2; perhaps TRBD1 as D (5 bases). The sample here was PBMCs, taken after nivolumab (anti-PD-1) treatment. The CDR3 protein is CASKEGTELEGYTF. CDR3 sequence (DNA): TGTGCCAGCAAGGAGGGGACCGAACTAGAGGGCTACACCTTC.